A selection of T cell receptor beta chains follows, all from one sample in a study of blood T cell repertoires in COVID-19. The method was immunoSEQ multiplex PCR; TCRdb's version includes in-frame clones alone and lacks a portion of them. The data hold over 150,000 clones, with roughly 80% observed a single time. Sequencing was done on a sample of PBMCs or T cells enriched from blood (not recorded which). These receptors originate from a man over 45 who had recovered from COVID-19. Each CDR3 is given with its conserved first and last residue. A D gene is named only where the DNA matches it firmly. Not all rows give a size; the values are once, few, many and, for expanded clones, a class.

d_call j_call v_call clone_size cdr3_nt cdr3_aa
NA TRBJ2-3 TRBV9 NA TGTGCCAGCAGCGTAGGCGGGGTAGCTAGCACAGATACGCAGTATTTT CASSVGGVASTDTQYF
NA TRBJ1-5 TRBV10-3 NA TGTGCCATCAGTGACCCGGCCAGGGGCAATCAGCCCCAGCATTTT CAISDPARGNQPQHF
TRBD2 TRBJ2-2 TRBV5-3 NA TGTGCCAGAAGCCACCCCTATCCAACTAGCGGGACCACCGGGGAGCTGTTTTTT CARSHPYPTSGTTGELFF
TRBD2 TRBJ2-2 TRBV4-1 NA TGCGCCAGCAGCCACGGTCCCTCGGGGCTAGCGGGGGTTACCGGGGAGCTGTTTTTT CASSHGPSGLAGVTGELFF
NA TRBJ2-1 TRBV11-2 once TGTGCCAGCAGCTTAGGTCAGATTATTTACAATGAGCAGTTCTTC CASSLGQIIYNEQFF
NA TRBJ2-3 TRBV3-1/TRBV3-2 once TGTGCCAGCAGCCGAAGGGCGGGAAGAACAGATACGCAGTATTTT CASSRRAGRTDTQYF
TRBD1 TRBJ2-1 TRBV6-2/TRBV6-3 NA TGTGCCAGCAGCCCGCAGGGGACAGGGGGCTTGAATGAGCAGTTCTTC CASSPQGTGGLNEQFF
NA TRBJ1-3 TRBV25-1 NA TGTGCCAGCAGTGAAATAGGGGGCTCTGGAAACACCATATATTTT CASSEIGGSGNTIYF
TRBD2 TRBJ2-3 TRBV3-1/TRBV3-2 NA TGTGCCAGCAGCCCTTGGACTAGCGGGGGAACAGATACGCAGTATTTT CASSPWTSGGTDTQYF
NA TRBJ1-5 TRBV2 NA TGTGCCAGCAGTGCCACCGGTTCCATCGAGCCCCAGCATTTT CASSATGSIEPQHF
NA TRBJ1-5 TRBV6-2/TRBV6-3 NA TGTGCCAGCAGTCCCTCAGGGGTTAGCAATCAGCCCCAGCATTTT CASSPSGVSNQPQHF
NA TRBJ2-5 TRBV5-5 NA TGTGCCAGCAGTGAGGGAGGGACCCAGTACTTC CASSEGGTQYF
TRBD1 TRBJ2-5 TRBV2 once TGTGCCAGCAGACCGAGTAGGACAGGGAGGGAGACCCAGTACTTC CASRPSRTGRETQYF
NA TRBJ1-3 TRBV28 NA TGTGCCAGCAGCACACCCGGGTCTTTCTCTGGAAACACCATATATTTT CASSTPGSFSGNTIYF
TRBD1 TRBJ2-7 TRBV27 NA TGTGCCAGCAGTTCACCCGGACAGGGTTGGGACGAGCAGTACTTC CASSSPGQGWDEQYF
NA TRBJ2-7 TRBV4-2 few TGTGCCAGCAGCCAAGATCATACCCCTAGATACGAGCAGTACTTC CASSQDHTPRYEQYF
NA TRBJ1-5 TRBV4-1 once TGCGCCAGCAGCCAAGATGCGGCAGGGGTGAGGCAGCCCCAGCATTTT CASSQDAAGVRQPQHF
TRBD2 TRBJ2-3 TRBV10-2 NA TGCGCCAGCAGTGAGTTCTGGGCTAGCGGGGGATCCACAGATACGCAGTATTTT CASSEFWASGGSTDTQYF
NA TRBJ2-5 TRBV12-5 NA TGTGCTAGTGTCCTCGCCGGCGGCCAAGAGACCCAGTACTTC CASVLAGGQETQYF
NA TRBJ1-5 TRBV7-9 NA TGTGCCAGCAGCTTGGCGACAGTTAATCAGCCCCAGCATTTT CASSLATVNQPQHF